This T cell receptor (beta chain) derives from a study of blood T cell repertoires in COVID-19. At the level of the study: Collection of acute and convalescent COVID-19 samples took place in the United States, Italy and Spain.

The junction had 13 bases not matched to a gene; V was cut back by 5 bases and J by 2 bases. CDR3 length: 18 amino acids. Germline CDR1 is SGHTA and CDR2 is FQGNSA. The table came from immunoSEQ multiplex PCR; TCRdb's copy has only in-frame clones and leaves some out. Found here are approximately 300,000 clones, around 81% of them singletons; the top ten hold around 14%. This receptor was identified in a person between 65 and 79 years old with COVID-19, enrolled during active disease. The specimen sequenced was peripheral blood. The chain links TRBV7-2 to TRBJ2-1; 9 nucleotides agree with TRBD2. The CDR3 spells CASSPMRLLAGPYNEQFF. The CDR3, as DNA: TGTGCCAGCAGCCCGATGCGACTACTAGCGGGCCCCTACAATGAGCAGTTCTTC.